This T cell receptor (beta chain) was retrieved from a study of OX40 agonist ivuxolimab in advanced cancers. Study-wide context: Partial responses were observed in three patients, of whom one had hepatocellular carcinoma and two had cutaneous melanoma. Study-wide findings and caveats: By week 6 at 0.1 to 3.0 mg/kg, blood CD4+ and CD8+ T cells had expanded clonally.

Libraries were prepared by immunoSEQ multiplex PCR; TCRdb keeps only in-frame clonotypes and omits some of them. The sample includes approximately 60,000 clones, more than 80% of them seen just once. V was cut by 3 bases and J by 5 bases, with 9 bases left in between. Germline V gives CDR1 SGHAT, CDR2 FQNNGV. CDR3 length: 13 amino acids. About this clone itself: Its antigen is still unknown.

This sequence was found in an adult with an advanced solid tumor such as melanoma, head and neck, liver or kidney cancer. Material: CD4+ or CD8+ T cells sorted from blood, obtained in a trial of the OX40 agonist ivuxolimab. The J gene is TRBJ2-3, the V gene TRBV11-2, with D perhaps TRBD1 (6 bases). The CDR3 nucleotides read TGTGCCAGCAGCTTCTCAGGGGAAGATACGCAGTATTTT. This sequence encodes CASSFSGEDTQYF.